This T cell receptor beta chain stems from a study of T cell repertoires in cytomegalovirus infection. Turning to the study itself: Recently identified HLA-C-restricted CMV epitopes were used, and well-studied HLA-B-restricted CMV epitopes were used as well.

In TCRdb, the reads were re-called with MiXCR into one record per CDR3 protein. The sample has some 480,000 distinct CDR3 sequences; roughly 34% are singletons. Germline V gene sequence: CDR1 MNHEY, CDR2 SMNVEV (reference sequence). V shed 6 bases, J shed 2 bases, and the junction held 6 bases outside the gene matches. The CDR3 sequence is 15 residues long. As to this clonotype: The antigen is undetermined.

General observations from the study: Predominance within the ex vivo response was attributable to HLA-C-restricted CMV-specific TCR beta clonotypes.

The receptor's source is a human donor in good health (CMV status not recorded). Some clones in this sample may be carry-over from other donors' samples. The chain combines TRBV27 with TRBJ2-1; 8 bases match TRBD2. The sample was cultured PBMCs, taken from culture after CMV antigen stimulation. The DNA of the CDR3 is TGTGCCAGCAGCTACCCAGCGGGAGCCTACAATGAGCAGTTCTTC. Its protein is CASSYPAGAYNEQFF.